This T cell receptor (beta chain) was identified during a study of naive and memory T cell subsets. Four PCR rounds used nested alpha and beta constant region primers plus the SP2 primer. Blood and skin TCR RNA was reverse transcribed with alpha and beta constant primers. One entry per CDR3 protein results from TCRdb running MiXCR on the 5' RACE reads. This sample has 50,000 to 60,000 distinct CDR3 sequences, with 6.5% to 8.5% found just once. The library had UMIs added by 3' ligation of an oligonucleotide to TCR cDNA. Adult healthy volunteers gave 2.5 ml peripheral blood for whole-blood RNA. Cells were not sorted; total RNA input targeted roughly 1 to 1,100 ng. Germline CDR1 and CDR2: MNHEY and SMNVEV (reference sequence). V lost 8 bases and J 8 bases, leaving 13 bases between the germline ends. This CDR3 is 12 amino acids long. Remarks on this clonotype: Its specificity is not known.

Study-wide results and limits: Potentially, T cell activation and differentiation skew this RNA-based measurement.

This TCR was sampled from a female donor in good health. The chain has TRBV27 and TRBJ2-1; D may be TRBD2 (5 bases). CDR3 nucleotides: TGTGCCAGCCGGAGGATATCCGATGAGCAGTTCTTC. This sequence encodes CASRRISDEQFF.